The 2 T cell receptor beta chains reported below all come from one sample, sequenced in a study of T cell repertoires in cytomegalovirus infection. Their cognate antigens are unknown. TCRdb reanalysed the reads using MiXCR and keeps one entry per CDR3 protein. This table holds 800,000 to 950,000 distinct CDR3 sequences, about 30% found once. The sequences come from cultured CD8+ T cells from PBMCs, collected from culture after CMV antigen stimulation. The origin of the receptors is a human donor in good health (CMV status not recorded). Some clones in this sample may be carry-over from other donors' samples.

J is TRBJ1-4 and V is TRBV5-1; D may be TRBD1 (5 bases). Germline assignment: CDR1 SGHRS and CDR2 YFSETQ. V gave up 4 bases and J gave up 16 bases, with 17 bases separating them. This CDR3 contains 12 residues. The CDR3 protein is CASSTHRRGRFF. In DNA form, the CDR3 reads TGCGCCAGCAGCACCCACAGGCGAGGCCGGTTTTTT.

The chain carries TRBV7-9 and TRBJ2-3; D gene uncertain. Trimming cost V 1 base and J 2 bases, with 13 bases left between them. The CDR3 is made up of 16 amino acids. Germline V gene data show CDR1 as SEHNR and CDR2 as FQNEAQ (reference sequence). The CDR3 bases are TGTGCCAGCAGCTTAGAGATTTCGGCGTACACAGATACGCAGTATTTT. Translating gives CASSLEISAYTDTQYF.